The present entry profiles one T cell receptor (beta chain) with its context. The antigen is not known. This specimen comes from a study of blood T cells in healthy people across ages. Study findings and constraints: Strong correlation linked observed beta diversity and percent naive T cells.

V lost 6 bases, J lost 5 bases, and 4 bases stayed unmatched. The germline gives CDR1 DFQATT, CDR2 SNEGSKA (reference sequence). This CDR3 is built from 12 residues. A second PCR, run for about 6 to 12 cycles, used a sample-barcoded 5' primer plus a J-beta primer mix. In TCRdb, the 5' RACE reads were re-called with MiXCR into one record per CDR3 protein. The sample yields 550,000 to 750,000 distinct CDR3 sequences, about 21% seen once. The chain employs TRBV20-1 and TRBJ2-1; TRBD1 aligns across 7 bases. Sequencing was done on a sample of blood. This receptor was obtained from a man aged 65-85 years in good health. In nucleotides, the CDR3 is TGCAGTGCCAGGACAGGCCACAATGAGCAGTTCTTC. This sequence encodes CSARTGHNEQFF.